This T cell receptor beta chain was retrieved from a study of T cells in narcolepsy. Across the whole study: Healthy controls were enrolled alongside patients with narcolepsy type 1 or type 2.

Clones were read by immunoSEQ multiplex PCR, and TCRdb kept only the in-frame ones, dropping some. There are 15,000 to 20,000 clones in the sample; 65% to 90% occur only once, and approximately 0.72% lies in the top ten. The CDR3 sequence is 15 residues long. Germline V lookup: CDR1 SGHTA, CDR2 FQGNSA. With 5 bases clipped from V and 4 bases from J, the junction kept 5 bases outside the gene matches. This clone occurred once. Its antigen is unidentified. Findings of the study overall: In some patient and control memory CD4+ samples, autoreactive clones were absent. HCRT-specific and TRIB2-specific autoreactive clonotypes appeared among same-patient CSF and blood CD4+ clonotypes. Reportedly, autoreactive clonotypes were serially detected in patients' blood but not controls'.

This TCR came from a human donor in good health. Sequenced material: memory (CD45RA-) CD4+ T cells from blood. This sequence joins TRBV7-2 and TRBJ2-2; 9 positions match TRBD1. CDR3 residues: CASSMDRGITGELFF. As DNA, the CDR3 is TGTGCCAGCAGCATGGACAGGGGTATCACCGGGGAGCTGTTTTTT. Together with reference TRBV7-2 and TRBJ2-2, the CDR3 gives the full variable domain: GAGVSQSPSNKVTEKGKDVELRCDPISGHTALYWYRQSLGQGLEFLIYFQGNSAPDKSGLPSDRFSAERTGGSVSTLTIQRTQQEDSAVYLCASSMDRGITGELFFGEGSRLTVL.